The 29 T cell receptor beta chains given below trace back to one sample, sequenced in a study of T cells in localized non-small cell lung cancer. The assay was immunoSEQ multiplex PCR, and TCRdb's table has in-frame clones only and misses some. The sample has 1,500 to 2,000 clones, less than 25% seen once. The starting material was normal lung tissue next to the tumor, obtained before any cancer treatment. The receptors stem from a male donor older than 55 with stage III squamous cell lung carcinoma.

The chain has TRBV18 and TRBJ2-7, with 9 bases that match TRBD1. Germline-derived CDR1 and CDR2 are KGHSH and LQKENI. The CDR3 covers 13 residues. V lost 2 bases, J lost 7 bases, and 3 bases stayed unmatched. The CDR3 nucleotides are TGTGCCAGCTCACCAACCGGGACAGGGGAGCAGTACTTC. This encodes CASSPTGTGEQYF.

This clone has a handful of counts. The chain is built from TRBV28 and TRBJ2-7; D possibly corresponds to TRBD1 (5 bases). The CDR3 runs to 14 residues. Germline CDR1 MDHEN, CDR2 SYDVKM. V was shortened by 5 bases and J by 3 bases, with 14 bases between the two germline ends. CDR3 in amino acids: CASSRQLDSYEQYF. The CDR3 bases are TGTGCCAGCAGTAGGCAATTAGACAGCTACGAGCAGTACTTC.

This CDR3 reads CASSEITGTSGTESYNEQFF. The DNA for the CDR3 is TGTGCCAGCAGTGAAATAACCGGGACTAGCGGGACTGAATCCTACAATGAGCAGTTCTTC. This sequence joins TRBV9 and TRBJ2-1; 13 positions agree with TRBD2. The CDR3 is 20 amino acids. The V gene end was trimmed by 5 bases and the J gene end by 1 base; junction bases not matched to a gene: 15. CDR1 is SGDLS, CDR2 YYNGEE, per germline.

The V and J genes are TRBV25-1 and TRBJ1-2; D not resolved. V lost 0 bases and J 11 bases, leaving 10 bases between the germline ends. The CDR3 length is 12 residues. Germline loops: CDR1 MGHDK, CDR2 SYGVNS. This chain's CDR3 is CASSEYTARYTF. DNA of the CDR3: TGTGCCAGCAGTGAATACACGGCAAGGTACACCTTC.

This clone counts as large. The chain joins TRBV19 to TRBJ2-3, with 12 bases lining up with TRBD2. V lost 8 bases and J lost 0; bases outside the gene matches: 6. CDR3 size: 16 residues. Germline CDR1 is LNHDA and CDR2 is SQIVND (reference sequence). CDR3 loop: CASHKLAGGSTDTQYF. The CDR3 DNA reads TGTGCCAGTCATAAACTAGCGGGGGGAAGCACAGATACGCAGTATTTT.

The chain uses TRBV29-1 and TRBJ2-1, with 9 bases lining up with TRBD1. Germline trimming cut 7 bases from V and 2 bases from J; bases unmatched to any gene: 6. The CDR3 is 14 residues long. The germline V gene encodes CDR1 SQVTM and CDR2 ANQGSEA. The CDR3, as DNA: TGCAGCGGTGAGGGGACAGGGACCTACAATGAGCAGTTCTTC. This sequence encodes CSGEGTGTYNEQFF.

This clone was seen more than once but under ten times. V and J are TRBV11-3 and TRBJ1-1; unclear D gene. Deletions cut 5 bases from V and 6 bases from J, with 16 bases between. The CDR3 extends over 14 amino acids. Germline V gene lookup returns CDR1 SGHNT and CDR2 YENEEA. CDR3 coding DNA: TGTGCCAGCAGCCCCCTTGCGCGGGGAGCTGAAGCTTTCTTT. Protein product: CASSPLARGAEAFF.

The rearrangement joins TRBV19 to TRBJ1-2, with D hard to call. The CDR3 covers 15 residues. CDR1 is LNHDA, CDR2 SQIVND, per germline (reference sequence). V was cut by 1 base and J by 0 bases, with 9 bases left in between. The CDR3 region has the DNA TGTGCCAGTAGTATAGTAAGCGTGACTAACTATGGCTACACCTTC. As protein: CASSIVSVTNYGYTF.

This clone was detected only a few times. V and J are TRBV6-7 and TRBJ2-2; TRBD1 might be the D (6 bases). TRBV6-7 is classed as an ORF, of uncertain function. Trimming took off 7 bases at V and 5 bases at J, with 23 bases between the two ends. The CDR3 loop spans 17 amino acids. CDR3 sequence reads: CASNPPPGTSGTGELFF. The CDR3, as DNA: TGTGCCAGCAACCCCCCTCCCGGGACATCTGGGACCGGGGAGCTGTTTTTT.

Judged by abundance, this clone is large. CDR3 amino acids: CASSLSRSGSTIYF. DNA of the CDR3: TGTGCCAGCAGCTTGTCCAGGTCTGGATCCACCATATATTTT. This chain connects TRBV11-3 to TRBJ1-3; D gene ambiguous. V lost 3 bases, J lost 9 bases, and 15 bases lay in between. The CDR3 consists of 14 residues. CDR1 is SGHNT and CDR2 is YENEEA in the germline V gene.

This chain uses TRBV28 with TRBJ1-1, with D hard to call. The CDR3 covers 12 residues. V lost 5 bases and J 2 bases, leaving 6 bases between the germline ends. CDR1 is MDHEN, CDR2 SYDVKM, per germline. The CDR3 DNA reads as TGTGCCAGCAGTGCCAGCAACACTGAAGCTTTCTTT. Amino acids: CASSASNTEAFF. Using reference TRBV28 and TRBJ1-1 for the parts outside the CDR3, the full variable domain is DVKVTQSSRYLVKRTGEKVFLECVQDMDHENMFWYRQDPGLGLRLIYFSYDVKMKEKGDIPEGYSVSREKKERFSLILESASTNQTSMYLCASSASNTEAFFGQGTRLTVV.

By share of the sample, this clone is medium-sized. The rearrangement joins TRBV10-3 to TRBJ1-1, with D maybe TRBD1 (5 bases). This CDR3 has 14 amino acids. CDR1 is ENHRY, CDR2 SYGVKD, per germline. Trimming left V 0 bases short and J 7 bases short, with 12 bases between. This CDR3 reads CAISESAGLSEAFF. In DNA form, the CDR3 reads TGTGCCATCAGTGAGTCGGCGGGGCTCAGTGAAGCTTTCTTT.

This clone has a handful of counts. The gene calls are TRBV11-3 and TRBJ2-5; TRBD2 matches at 9 bases. Germline V gene lookup returns CDR1 SGHNT and CDR2 YENEEA. The CDR3 contains 17 residues. J gave up 3 bases and V 5 bases, and 13 bases lay outside the gene matches. In DNA, the CDR3 is TGTGCCAGCAGCACAAGTGGCGCGGGAGGGCCCGAAGAGACCCAGTACTTC. Its protein product is CASSTSGAGGPEETQYF.

The genes are TRBV15 and TRBJ1-5, with a possible D match to TRBD1 (5 bases). This CDR3 comprises 15 residues. With 0 bases removed from V and 1 base from J, the gap between germline ends came to 7 bases. Germline CDR1 is LNHNV and CDR2 is YYDKDF (reference sequence). CDR3 residues: CATSRDGGSNQPQHF. The DNA of the CDR3 is TGTGCCACCAGCAGAGATGGGGGGAGCAATCAGCCCCAGCATTTT.

The genes are TRBV28 and TRBJ2-3; D might be TRBD1 (6 bases). This CDR3 contains 14 residues. Between the trimmed V and J ends, which lost 6 bases and 4 bases, there was a span of 14 bases. The germline gives CDR1 MDHEN, CDR2 SYDVKM. The CDR3 spells CASSITGPPDTQYF. CDR3 sequence (DNA): TGTGCCAGCAGCATAACAGGGCCCCCAGATACGCAGTATTTT.

In this sample, this clone turned up a few times. This chain uses TRBV28 with TRBJ1-1; D gene unclear. The CDR3 is 14 residues long. The ends were cut back, 1 base at V and 0 bases at J, with 6 bases in the middle. The germline CDR1 and CDR2 sequences are MDHEN and SYDVKM. The CDR3 here is CASSLFTMNTEAFF. CDR3 sequence (DNA): TGTGCCAGCAGTTTATTTACCATGAACACTGAAGCTTTCTTT.

The chain employs TRBV11-3 and TRBJ2-5, with 8 bases lining up with TRBD2. Germline V CDR1 and CDR2: SGHNT, YENEEA. The trim removed 5 bases at V and 5 bases at J, leaving 10 bases unmatched. The CDR3 is made up of 15 amino acids. The CDR3 sequence: CASSPSRGGYETQYF. CDR3 DNA sequence: TGTGCCAGCAGCCCTTCGCGCGGGGGGTACGAGACCCAGTACTTC.

The table lists this clone with a few counts. V is TRBV19 and J is TRBJ1-1, with D hard to call. This CDR3 is 13 amino acids long. In germline, CDR1 is LNHDA, CDR2 SQIVND (reference sequence). The V and J ends lost 8 bases and 1 base respectively, with 11 bases between them. The CDR3: CASGLSRNTEAFF. The CDR3 DNA is TGTGCCAGTGGGCTAAGTCGGAACACTGAAGCTTTCTTT.

V gene TRBV11-3 combines with J gene TRBJ2-3, with 7 bases lining up with TRBD1. The CDR3 extends over 17 amino acids. The V and J ends lost 3 bases and 1 base, in that order; junction bases with no gene match: 10. Germline V CDR1 and CDR2: SGHNT, YENEEA. CDR3 amino acids: CASSFNPGGRGTDTQYF. The CDR3 coding sequence is TGTGCCAGCAGCTTTAATCCAGGGGGACGAGGCACAGATACGCAGTATTTT.

This clone is medium-sized. The gene calls are TRBV11-3 and TRBJ2-1; 8 positions agree with TRBD2. J gave up 6 bases and V 3 bases, and 4 bases lay outside the gene matches. The germline CDR1 and CDR2 sequences are SGHNT and YENEEA. The CDR3 consists of 14 residues. The CDR3 here is CASSLASGRNEQFF. For the CDR3, the DNA is TGTGCCAGCAGCTTGGCTAGCGGGCGCAATGAGCAGTTCTTC.

The chain couples TRBV11-3 to TRBJ2-3; D possibly corresponds to TRBD1 (5 bases). Trimming took 5 bases from V and 0 from J, leaving 9 bases between them. The CDR3 sequence is 14 residues long. Germline assignment: CDR1 SGHNT and CDR2 YENEEA. CDR3 DNA sequence: TGTGCCAGCAGCGCGACAGCCAGCACAGATACGCAGTATTTT. It translates to CASSATASTDTQYF.

This clone showed up just once. The rearrangement links TRBV25-1 to TRBJ1-6; the D gene is possibly TRBD1 (5 bases). Trimming pared 4 bases from V and 9 bases from J, leaving 16 bases between. CDR3 size: 15 residues. Germline lookup yields CDR1 MGHDK and CDR2 SYGVNS. The CDR3 coding sequence is TGTGCCAGCAGTGGAGAAGAGGGGACGGTTTCACCCCTCCACTTT. Residues: CASSGEEGTVSPLHF.

This clone was observed a few times. The V call is TRBV6-8, the J call TRBJ2-7, with TRBD1 matching over 8 bases. Looked up from germline, CDR1 is MNHGY and CDR2 is SAAAGT. The CDR3 is 14 residues long. The trim removed 6 bases at V and 0 bases at J, leaving 4 bases unmatched. In nucleotides, the CDR3 is TGTGCCAGCAGACGACAGGGGATCTCCTACGAGCAGTACTTC. Protein: CASRRQGISYEQYF.

The sample holds a few counts of this clone. The V and J genes are TRBV6-8 and TRBJ2-7; no reliable D call. Germline CDR1 is MNHGY and CDR2 is SAAAGT. This CDR3 spans 14 amino acids. V was shortened by 5 bases and J by 5 bases, with 16 bases between the two germline ends. This chain's CDR3 is CASSDILGKHEQYF. The CDR3, as DNA: TGTGCCAGCAGTGACATCCTGGGAAAACACGAGCAGTACTTC.

This rearrangement joins TRBV7-8 to TRBJ1-1, with TRBD1 as a possible D gene (5 bases). V lost 5 bases and J 1 base, leaving 8 bases between the germline ends. The CDR3 extends over 13 amino acids. CDR1 is SGHVS, CDR2 FQNEAQ, per germline. In DNA form, the CDR3 reads TGTGCCAGCAGCAGCACAGGGAACACTGAAGCTTTCTTT. It is translated as CASSSTGNTEAFF.

This clone was counted a few times. This chain joins TRBV6-8 and TRBJ2-3, with TRBD1 matching over 8 bases. The CDR3 length is 13 residues. CDR1 MNHGY and CDR2 SAAAGT come from the germline V gene. V trimming: 8 bases; J trimming: 5 bases; junction bases outside the gene matches: 6. The CDR3 nucleotides read TGTGCCAGCCAGACAGGGGTAAAAGATACGCAGTATTTT. This sequence encodes CASQTGVKDTQYF.

In this sample, this clone is medium-sized. The rearrangement links TRBV11-3 to TRBJ1-1; D unclear. Germline assignment: CDR1 SGHNT and CDR2 YENEEA. This CDR3 region has 15 residues. Between the trimmed V and J ends, which lost 1 base and 2 bases, there was a span of 11 bases. CDR3 amino acids: CASSLVGGSNTEAFF. CDR3 coding DNA: TGTGCCAGCAGCTTAGTAGGCGGGAGTAACACTGAAGCTTTCTTT.

This clone was seen only a few times. The chain links TRBV1 to TRBJ1-2; the table gives TRBD1 as D, unverified against the DNA. TRBV1 is reported as a pseudogene. This CDR3 is 16 amino acids long. CDR3 nucleotide sequence: TGCGCCAGCAGTATCGACAGGGTTTCCTCTGCGTATGGCTACACCTTC. Translation gives CASSIDRVSSAYGYTF.

This clone is labeled medium-sized. The genes are TRBV6-8 and TRBJ2-7, with D possibly being TRBD2 (6 bases). Trimming took off 2 bases at V and 4 bases at J, with 15 bases between the two ends. Germline V gene sequence: CDR1 MNHGY, CDR2 SAAAGT. There are 15 residues in the CDR3. CDR3: CASSYGGGQGYEQYF. The CDR3 DNA is TGTGCCAGCAGTTACGGGGGAGGACAAGGTTACGAGCAGTACTTC.